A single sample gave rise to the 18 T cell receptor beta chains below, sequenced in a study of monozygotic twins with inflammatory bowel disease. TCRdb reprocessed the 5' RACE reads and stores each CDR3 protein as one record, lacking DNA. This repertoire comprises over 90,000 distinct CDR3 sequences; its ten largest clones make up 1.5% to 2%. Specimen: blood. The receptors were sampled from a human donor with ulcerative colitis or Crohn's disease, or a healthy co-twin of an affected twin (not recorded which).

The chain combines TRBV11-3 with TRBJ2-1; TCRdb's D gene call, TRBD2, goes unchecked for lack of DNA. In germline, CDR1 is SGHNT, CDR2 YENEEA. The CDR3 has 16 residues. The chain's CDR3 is CASSFTGTSGKSEQFF. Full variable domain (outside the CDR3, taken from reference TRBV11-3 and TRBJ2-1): EAGVVQSPRYKIIEKKQPVAFWCNPISGHNTLYWYLQNLGQGPELLIRYENEEAVDDSQLPKDRFSAERLKGVDSTLKIQPAELGDSAVYLCASSFTGTSGKSEQFFGPGTRLTVL.

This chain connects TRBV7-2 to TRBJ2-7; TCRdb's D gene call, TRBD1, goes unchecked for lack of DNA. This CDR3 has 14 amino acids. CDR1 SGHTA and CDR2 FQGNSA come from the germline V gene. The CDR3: CASTQTGFGYEQYF.

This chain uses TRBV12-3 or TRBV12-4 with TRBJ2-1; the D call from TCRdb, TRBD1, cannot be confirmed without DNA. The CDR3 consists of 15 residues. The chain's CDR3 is CASSSTGTVYNEQFF.

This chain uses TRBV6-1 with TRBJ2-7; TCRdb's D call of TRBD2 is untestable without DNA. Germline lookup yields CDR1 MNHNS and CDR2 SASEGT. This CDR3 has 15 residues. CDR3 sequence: CASRVSGTATYEQYF.

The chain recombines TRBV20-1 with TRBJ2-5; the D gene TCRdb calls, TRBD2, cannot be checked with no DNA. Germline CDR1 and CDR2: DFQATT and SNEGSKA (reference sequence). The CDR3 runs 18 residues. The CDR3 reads CSARATSGGAVKAETQYF.

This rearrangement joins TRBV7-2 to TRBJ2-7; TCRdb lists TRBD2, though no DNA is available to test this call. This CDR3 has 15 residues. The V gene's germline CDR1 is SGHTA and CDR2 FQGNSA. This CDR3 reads CASSWTSGGAAEQYF.

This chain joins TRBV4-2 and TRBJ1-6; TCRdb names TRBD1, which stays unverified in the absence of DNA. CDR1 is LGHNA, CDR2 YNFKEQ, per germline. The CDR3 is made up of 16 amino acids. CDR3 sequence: CASSQEIVGANSPLHF.

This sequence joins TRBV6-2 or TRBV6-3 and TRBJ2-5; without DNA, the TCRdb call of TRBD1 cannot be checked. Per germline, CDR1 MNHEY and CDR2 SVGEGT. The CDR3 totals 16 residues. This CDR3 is CASSYEGGRMSETQYF.

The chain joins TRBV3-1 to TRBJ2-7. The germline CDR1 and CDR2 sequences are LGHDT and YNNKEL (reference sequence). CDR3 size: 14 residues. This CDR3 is CASSQGFGDYEQYF.

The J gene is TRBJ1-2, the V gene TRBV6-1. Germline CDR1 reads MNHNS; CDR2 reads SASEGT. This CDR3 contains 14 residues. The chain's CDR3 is CASSLEYTNYGYTF.

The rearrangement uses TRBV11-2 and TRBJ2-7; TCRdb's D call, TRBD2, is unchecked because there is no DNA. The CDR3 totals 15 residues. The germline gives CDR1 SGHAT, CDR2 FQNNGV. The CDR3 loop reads CASSDAGVLHYEQYF.

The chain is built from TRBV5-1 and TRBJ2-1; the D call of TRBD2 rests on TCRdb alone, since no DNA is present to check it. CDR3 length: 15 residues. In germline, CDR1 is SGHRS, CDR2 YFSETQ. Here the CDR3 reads CASRPSGIQEGEQFF. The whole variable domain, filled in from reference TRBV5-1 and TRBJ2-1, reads KAGVTQTPRYLIKTRGQQVTLSCSPISGHRSVSWYQQTPGQGLQFLFEYFSETQRNKGNFPGRFSGRQFSNSRSEMNVSTLELGDSALYLCASRPSGIQEGEQFFGPGTRLTVL.

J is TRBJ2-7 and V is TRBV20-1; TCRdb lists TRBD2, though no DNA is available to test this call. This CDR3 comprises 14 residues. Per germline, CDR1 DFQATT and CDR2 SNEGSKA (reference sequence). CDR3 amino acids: CSASGASGTREQYF.

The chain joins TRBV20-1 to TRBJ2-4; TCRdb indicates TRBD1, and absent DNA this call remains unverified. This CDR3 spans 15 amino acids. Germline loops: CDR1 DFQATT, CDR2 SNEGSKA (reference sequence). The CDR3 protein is CSAPGRGEAKNIQYF.

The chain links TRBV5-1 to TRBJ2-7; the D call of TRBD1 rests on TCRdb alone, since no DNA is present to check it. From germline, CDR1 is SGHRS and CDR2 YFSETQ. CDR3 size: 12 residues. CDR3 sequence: CASSFQAHEQYF.

The CDR3 sequence is CASTLDRVGGYTF. The chain recombines TRBV12-3 or TRBV12-4 with TRBJ1-2; the TRBD1 assignment by TCRdb is unverifiable without DNA. This CDR3 contains 13 residues.

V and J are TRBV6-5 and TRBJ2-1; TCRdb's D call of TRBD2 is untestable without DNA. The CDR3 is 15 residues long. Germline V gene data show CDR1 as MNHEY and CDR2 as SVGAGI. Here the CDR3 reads CASSYSPSGRNEQFF.

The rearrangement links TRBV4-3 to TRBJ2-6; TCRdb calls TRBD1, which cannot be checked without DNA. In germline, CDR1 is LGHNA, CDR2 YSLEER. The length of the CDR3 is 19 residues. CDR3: CASSHQWGTGVSGANVLTF.